This entry is about one T cell receptor (beta chain). This sample stems from a study of blood T cell repertoires in COVID-19. Overall study context: Some COVID-19 samples were acute and others convalescent; all came from the United States, Italy and Spain. Sources were T cells, B-cell-depleted T cells, or PBMCs; the material itself was cDNA or gDNA.

The protocol was immunoSEQ multiplex PCR, while the TCRdb copy is restricted to in-frame clones and leaves out a portion. Of 250,000 or so clones listed, roughly 85% are singletons. The V segment lost 1 base and the J segment 0 bases; nucleotides outside the gene matches: 8. CDR3 length: 17 residues. CDR1 LNHDA and CDR2 SQIVND come from the germline V gene (reference sequence). The receptor was derived from a woman in her thirties with active or convalescent COVID-19. Sequenced material: peripheral blood. The V call is TRBV19, the J call TRBJ1-1, with 7 positions matching TRBD1. The CDR3 protein is CASSIGPQGVMNTEAFF. The CDR3, as DNA: TGTGCCAGTAGTATAGGCCCCCAGGGGGTCATGAACACTGAAGCTTTCTTT. The full variable domain, with the rest looked up from reference TRBV19 and TRBJ1-1, is DGGITQSPKYLFRKEGQNVTLSCEQNLNHDAMYWYRQDPGQGLRLIYYSQIVNDFQKGDIAEGYSVSREKKESFPLTVTSAQKNPTAFYLCASSIGPQGVMNTEAFFGQGTRLTVV.